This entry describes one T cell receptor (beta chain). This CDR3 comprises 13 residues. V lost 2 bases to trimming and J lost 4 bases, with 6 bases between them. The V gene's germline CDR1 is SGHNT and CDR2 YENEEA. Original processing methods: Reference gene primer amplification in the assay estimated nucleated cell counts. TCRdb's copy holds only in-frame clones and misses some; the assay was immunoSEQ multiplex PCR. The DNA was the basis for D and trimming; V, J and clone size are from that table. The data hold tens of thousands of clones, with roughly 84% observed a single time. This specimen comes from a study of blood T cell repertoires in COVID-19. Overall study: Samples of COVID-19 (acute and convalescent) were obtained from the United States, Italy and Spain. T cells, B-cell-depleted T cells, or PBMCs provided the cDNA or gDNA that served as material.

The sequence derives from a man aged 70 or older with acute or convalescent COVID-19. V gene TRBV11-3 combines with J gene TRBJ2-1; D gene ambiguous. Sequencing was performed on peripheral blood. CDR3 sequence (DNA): TGTGCCAGCAGCTTAAACAAATACAATGAGCAGTTCTTC. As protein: CASSLNKYNEQFF.